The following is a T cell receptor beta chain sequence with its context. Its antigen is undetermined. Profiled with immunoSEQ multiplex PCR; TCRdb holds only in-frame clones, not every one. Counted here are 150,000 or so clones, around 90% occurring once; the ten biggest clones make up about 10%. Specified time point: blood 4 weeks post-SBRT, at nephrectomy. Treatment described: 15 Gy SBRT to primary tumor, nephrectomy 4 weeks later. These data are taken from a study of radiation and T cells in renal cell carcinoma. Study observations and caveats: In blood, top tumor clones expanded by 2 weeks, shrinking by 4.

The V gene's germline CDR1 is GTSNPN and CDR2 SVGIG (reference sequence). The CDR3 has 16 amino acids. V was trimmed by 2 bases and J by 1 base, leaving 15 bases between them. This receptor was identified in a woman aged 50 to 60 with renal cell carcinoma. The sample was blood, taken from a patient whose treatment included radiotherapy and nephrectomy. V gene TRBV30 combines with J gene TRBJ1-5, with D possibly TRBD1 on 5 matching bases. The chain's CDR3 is CAWSTNRDGSNQPQHF. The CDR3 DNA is TGTGCCTGGAGTACAAACCGGGACGGAAGCAATCAGCCCCAGCATTTT.